This TCR beta chain was recovered during a study of control samples from healthy donors and cancer patients. Using immunoSEQ multiplex PCR, the repertoire was profiled, and TCRdb retains in-frame clones only, with some absent. The data contain approximately 130,000 clones, 85% to 90% of them singletons. Trimming removed 1 base from V and 15 bases from J, with 25 bases in between. CDR3 size: 16 residues. Germline CDR1 WNHNN, CDR2 SYGVQD (reference sequence). J is TRBJ2-1 and V is TRBV10-1; TRBD2 is a possible D gene (7 bases). The receptor comes from a man younger than 45 in good health. The sample was blood. The CDR3 sequence is CASSEFLSPTGGDGFF. The CDR3 coding sequence is TGCGCCAGCAGTGAGTTTTTGTCCCCCACGGGGGGCGACGGGTTCTTC.